Reported below is one TCR beta chain. This sample was included in a study of OX40 agonist ivuxolimab in advanced cancers. Drawing of blood for sampling happened at baseline, at cycle 4 day 1, and at cycle 7 day 1. Produced via immunoSEQ multiplex PCR; TCRdb's table is partial and in-frame only. The sample has around 50,000 clones, about 90% seen once. Source: CD4+ or CD8+ T cells sorted from blood, taken in a trial of the OX40 agonist ivuxolimab. The TCR sequence derives from an adult with an advanced solid tumor such as melanoma, head and neck, liver or kidney cancer.

In DNA form, the CDR3 reads TGTGCCAGCAGTGGTCTAGCGCAACCGTTCTTC. Residues: CASSGLAQPFF. The rearrangement uses TRBV7-9 and TRBJ2-1, with D maybe TRBD2 (6 bases). Trimming shortened V by 6 bases and J by 15 bases, and 15 bases separated the two germline ends. The CDR3 is 11 amino acids. Germline V CDR1 and CDR2: SEHNR, FQNEAQ (reference sequence).